The 17 T cell receptor beta chains below all came from one sample that was sequenced in a study of Ad26.COV2.S vaccination and SARS-CoV-2 variants. The table came from immunoSEQ multiplex PCR; TCRdb's copy has only in-frame clones and leaves some out. The sample lists 300,000 to 350,000 clones, roughly 90% occurring once. Treatment given: around 19 received Ad26.COV2.S at low or high dose, single or two shots; roughly 5 received placebo; per-sample allocation not given. Collection of the samples took place on day 63 after the first injection of vaccine or placebo. Here the sequenced sample was peripheral blood, taken in a trial of Ad26.COV2.S vaccine versus placebo. Every receptor here comes from a person aged 18-60 years who received the Ad26.COV2.S COVID-19 vaccine or a placebo.

The rearrangement uses TRBV5-6 and TRBJ1-2, with D maybe TRBD1 (5 bases). There are 17 residues in the CDR3. Germline CDR1 and CDR2: SGHDT and YYEEEE. V dropped 0 bases and J dropped 0 bases, with 15 bases sitting between them. DNA of the CDR3: TGTGCCAGCAGCTTGGTAGGAGGGGACGGGGCTAACTATGGCTACACCTTC. It is translated as CASSLVGGDGANYGYTF.

The chain has TRBV9 and TRBJ1-5, with a possible D match to TRBD1 (5 bases). V shed 0 bases and J shed 5 bases, with 12 bases lying between them. CDR3 size: 15 residues. The germline V gene encodes CDR1 SGDLS and CDR2 YYNGEE. CDR3 sequence reads: CASSVAPTGDQPQHF. DNA of the CDR3: TGTGCCAGCAGCGTAGCCCCGACGGGGGATCAGCCCCAGCATTTT.

The chain carries TRBV5-3 and TRBJ2-5; TRBD2 is a possible D gene (6 bases). TRBV5-3 is an ORF, and what it does is uncertain. V dropped 3 bases and J dropped 2 bases, with 11 bases sitting between them. CDR3 length equals 14 residues. The CDR3 spells CARSWRGYQETQYF. CDR3 nucleotides: TGTGCCAGAAGCTGGCGGGGTTATCAAGAGACCCAGTACTTC.

The chain has TRBV30 and TRBJ1-6; TRBD1 matches 7 bases. Trimming removed 1 base from V and 2 bases from J; junction bases left unmatched: 5. The CDR3 spans 16 residues. CDR1 and CDR2 from the germline V gene are GTSNPN and SVGIG (reference sequence). Here the CDR3 reads CAWSEKQGTYNSPLHF. In DNA, the CDR3 is TGTGCCTGGAGTGAGAAACAGGGGACCTATAATTCACCCCTCCACTTT.

The rearrangement joins TRBV6-2 or TRBV6-3 to TRBJ1-1; tentative D call: TRBD1 (6 bases). This CDR3 is built from 15 residues. V was shortened by 0 bases and J by 4 bases, with 12 bases between the two germline ends. CDR1 is MNHEY, CDR2 SVGEGT, per germline. CDR3 loop: CASSYSVGGGTEAFF. In nucleotides, the CDR3 is TGTGCCAGCAGTTACTCGGTGGGGGGCGGCACTGAAGCTTTCTTT.

V and J are TRBV10-2 and TRBJ1-1; D is unresolved. The CDR3 length is 13 residues. The germline gives CDR1 WSHSY, CDR2 SAAADI. The V gene lost 8 bases and the J gene lost 1 base, with 11 bases spanning the gap. CDR3 DNA: TGCGCCAGCTGCTCCACAGCGAACACTGAAGCTTTCTTT. Protein: CASCSTANTEAFF.

V gene TRBV24-1 combines with J gene TRBJ2-3; 11 bases map to TRBD1. This CDR3 is 15 amino acids long. Germline-derived CDR1 and CDR2 are KGHDR and SFDVKD. J gave up 4 bases and V 3 bases, and 2 bases lay outside the gene matches. The CDR3 region is CATSDRTGGADTQYF. The DNA of the CDR3 is TGTGCCACCAGTGATAGGACAGGGGGCGCAGATACGCAGTATTTT.

The chain couples TRBV29-1 to TRBJ1-1; D unresolved. This CDR3 contains 13 residues. V was cut by 6 bases and J by 5 bases, with 16 bases left in between. Germline CDR1 SQVTM, CDR2 ANQGSEA. CDR3 amino acids: CSVRTGTGTEAFF. Written as DNA, the CDR3 is TGCAGCGTCCGAACCGGCACCGGGACTGAAGCTTTCTTT.

In its sample, this clone was seen a few times. Within the sample, other DNA sequences also encode this same CDR3. The CDR3 DNA is TGTGCCAGCAGTTTCAGCTCCTACGAGCAGTACTTC. Its translation is CASSFSSYEQYF. This sequence joins TRBV6-2 or TRBV6-3 and TRBJ2-7; D gene uncertain. V dropped 4 bases and J dropped 0 bases, with 4 bases sitting between them. Germline V gene data show CDR1 as MNHEY and CDR2 as SVGEGT. CDR3 length: 12 residues.

The genes are TRBV28 and TRBJ1-5; a weak D match, TRBD1 (5 bases). The V gene lost 6 bases and the J gene lost 2 bases, with 11 bases spanning the gap. This CDR3 has 14 amino acids. Germline V CDR1 and CDR2: MDHEN, SYDVKM. The CDR3 here is CASSLVGGNQPQHF. DNA for the CDR3: TGTGCCAGCAGCCTAGTAGGGGGCAATCAGCCCCAGCATTTT.

The chain recombines TRBV9 with TRBJ2-1, with TRBD2 matching over 8 bases. Trimming took 0 bases from V and 8 from J; bases not matched to a gene: 10. This CDR3 comprises 16 residues. Germline V CDR1 and CDR2: SGDLS, YYNGEE. The CDR3 reads CASSVAGGPIWDEQFF. For the CDR3, the DNA is TGTGCCAGCAGCGTAGCGGGAGGGCCTATATGGGATGAGCAGTTCTTC.

The V gene is TRBV19, the J gene TRBJ1-1; maybe TRBD1 (5 bases). This CDR3 contains 15 residues. The V end lost 7 bases, the J end lost 1 base, and 16 bases lay between the germline ends. Germline V gene lookup returns CDR1 LNHDA and CDR2 SQIVND (reference sequence). Written as DNA, the CDR3 is TGTGCCAGTACCCCGGGAGACAGTTCGAACACTGAAGCTTTCTTT. Translated, it gives CASTPGDSSNTEAFF.

The chain couples TRBV7-2 to TRBJ1-5; D is unclear. V was cut by 4 bases and J by 0 bases, with 13 bases left in between. Germline lookup yields CDR1 SGHTA and CDR2 FQGNSA. CDR3 length equals 16 residues. The CDR3: CASSYDGTHSNQPQHF. The CDR3 bases are TGTGCCAGCAGCTATGACGGAACTCATAGCAATCAGCCCCAGCATTTT.

The chain has TRBV18 and TRBJ1-6; no firm D call. The germline V gene has CDR1 KGHSH and CDR2 LQKENI. The ends were cut back, 3 bases at V and 7 bases at J, with 7 bases in the middle. This CDR3 contains 13 residues. The CDR3 bases are TGTGCCAGCTCACCCGATACCAATTCACCCCTCCACTTT. Amino acids: CASSPDTNSPLHF.

The chain recombines TRBV7-2 with TRBJ2-5, with 12 bases identical to TRBD2. Germline-derived CDR1 and CDR2 are SGHTA and FQGNSA. After removal of 5 bases from V and 5 bases from J, the junction contained 9 bases not matched to a gene. CDR3 length equals 16 residues. CDR3 sequence (DNA): TGTGCCAGCAGCAGGACTAGCGGGACCGGGGGCGAGACCCAGTACTTC. Its protein product is CASSRTSGTGGETQYF.

This clone was recorded once. The V gene is TRBV5-1, the J gene TRBJ1-1; possibly TRBD1 for D (5 bases). Germline V CDR1 and CDR2: SGHRS, YFSETQ. Trimming took 0 bases from V and 5 from J, leaving 17 bases between them. The CDR3 covers 16 residues. The CDR3 loop reads CASSLAIGQGRTEAFF. CDR3 nucleotides: TGCGCCAGCAGCTTGGCAATTGGGCAGGGTAGAACTGAAGCTTTCTTT. The full variable domain, in which reference TRBV5-1 and TRBJ1-1 provide the parts outside the CDR3, is KAGVTQTPRYLIKTRGQQVTLSCSPISGHRSVSWYQQTPGQGLQFLFEYFSETQRNKGNFPGRFSGRQFSNSRSEMNVSTLELGDSALYLCASSLAIGQGRTEAFFGQGTRLTVV.

The chain has TRBV18 and TRBJ2-1, with D uncertain. CDR1 and CDR2 (germline): KGHSH, LQKENI. The CDR3 contains 14 residues. Trimming took off 0 bases at V and 6 bases at J, with 9 bases between the two ends. The DNA of the CDR3 is TGTGCCAGCTCACCACCGCTCGGAGCCAATGAGCAGTTCTTC. The encoded protein is CASSPPLGANEQFF.